The 7 T cell receptor beta chains below were found in one sample sequenced in a study of blood T cell repertoires in COVID-19. This table comes from immunoSEQ multiplex PCR, and its TCRdb copy is limited to in-frame clones, with some not included. The sample records roughly 150,000 clones, more than 65% being singletons. The sample was PBMCs or T cells enriched from blood (not recorded which). These receptors were taken from a woman in her forties with acute COVID-19.

This chain uses TRBV2 with TRBJ2-1, with TRBD2 as a possible D gene (6 bases). The CDR3 is 13 amino acids. CDR1 is SNHLY, CDR2 FYNNEI, per germline. V lost 7 bases and J 8 bases, leaving 15 bases between the germline ends. The CDR3 loop reads CASMRELSHEQFF. CDR3 nucleotides: TGTGCCAGCATGCGGGAACTAAGCCATGAGCAGTTCTTC. Complete variable domain (other parts from reference TRBV2 and TRBJ2-1): EPEVTQTPSHQVTQMGQEVILRCVPISNHLYFYWYRQILGQKVEFLVSFYNNEISEKSEIFDDQFSVERPDGSNFTLKIRSTKLEDSAMYFCASMRELSHEQFFGPGTRLTVL.

The CDR3 nucleotides are TGTGCCAGCAGCTTAGAAAGGGGGGGCGACTACAATGAGCAGTTCTTC. It is translated as CASSLERGGDYNEQFF. This sequence joins TRBV7-9 and TRBJ2-1; maybe TRBD2 (7 bases). This CDR3 spans 16 amino acids. Germline CDR1 reads SEHNR; CDR2 reads FQNEAQ (reference sequence). The ends were cut back, 1 base at V and 3 bases at J, with 13 bases in the middle.

The V gene is TRBV21-1, the J gene TRBJ2-1; TRBD1, as called in the table, went unchecked against the DNA. TRBV21-1 is termed a pseudogene. The length of the CDR3 is 15 residues. Written as DNA, the CDR3 is TGTGCCAGCAGCAAAGGCGGCGACAGGGCGCATGAGCAGTTCTTC. Encoded protein: CASSKGGDRAHEQFF.

The sample holds a few counts of this clone. The rearrangement joins TRBV10-3 to TRBJ1-4; D unresolved. V dropped 6 bases and J dropped 3 bases, with 8 bases sitting between them. CDR1 and CDR2 (germline): ENHRY, SYGVKD. There are 13 residues in the CDR3. The CDR3 reads CAIRAGSNEKLFF. The DNA of the CDR3 is TGTGCCATCAGGGCCGGGTCTAATGAAAAACTGTTTTTT.

The rearrangement links TRBV5-1 to TRBJ2-7; tentative D call: TRBD2 (5 bases). Germline-derived CDR1 and CDR2 are SGHRS and YFSETQ. CDR3 length: 16 residues. Trimming shortened V by 0 bases and J by 2 bases, and 15 bases separated the two germline ends. The CDR3 loop reads CASSLGFGERTYEQYF. CDR3 nucleotides: TGCGCCAGCAGCTTGGGTTTCGGGGAGAGGACCTACGAGCAGTACTTC.

The chain combines TRBV30 with TRBJ1-2; D gene unclear. The CDR3 sequence is 12 residues long. The V end lost 2 bases, the J end lost 4 bases, and 8 bases lay between the germline ends. Germline V gene data show CDR1 as GTSNPN and CDR2 as SVGIG (reference sequence). DNA of the CDR3: TGTGCCTGGAGTTCGGGTCGCTATGGCTACACCTTC. Protein sequence: CAWSSGRYGYTF.

This clone turned up a few times. This chain links TRBV4-1 with TRBJ1-4, with D possibly being TRBD1 (6 bases). This CDR3 has 20 residues. CDR1 is MGHRA and CDR2 is YSYEKL in the germline V gene. V lost 5 bases to trimming and J lost 0 bases, with 25 bases between them. CDR3 amino acids: CASSYTGSLGYFATNEKLFF. CDR3 bases: TGCGCCAGCAGCTACACAGGGAGCCTGGGGTATTTTGCAACTAATGAAAAACTGTTTTTT.